This TCR beta chain was found in a study of Ad26.COV2.S vaccination and SARS-CoV-2 variants. Study findings and constraints: With respect to non-spike TCR breadth, vaccine and placebo recipients were similar.

Treatment reported: around 19 received Ad26.COV2.S at low or high dose, single or two shots; roughly five received placebo; per-sample allocation not given. Specimens were obtained on day 63 following the first vaccine or placebo injection. Vaccination used an Ad26 vector expressing Wuhan-strain SARS-CoV-2 spike. CDR3 size: 12 residues. Germline values: CDR1 SNHLY, CDR2 FYNNEI. Trimming removed 8 bases from V and 4 bases from J, with 11 bases in between. The data were produced by immunoSEQ multiplex PCR, yet TCRdb's version contains in-frame clones alone and is incomplete. The data show 250,000 to 300,000 clones, with approximately 87% seen just once and about 3.1% held by the top ten. This clone was counted once. What it binds is unknown.

The TCR was taken from a person between 18 and 60 years old who received the Ad26.COV2.S COVID-19 vaccine or a placebo. The input for sequencing was peripheral blood, taken in a trial of Ad26.COV2.S vaccine versus placebo. The chain joins TRBV2 to TRBJ1-1, with a possible D match to TRBD1 (6 bases). The CDR3 here is CASSGDGTEAFF. CDR3 DNA: TGTGCCAGCTCAGGGGATGGCACTGAAGCTTTCTTT.